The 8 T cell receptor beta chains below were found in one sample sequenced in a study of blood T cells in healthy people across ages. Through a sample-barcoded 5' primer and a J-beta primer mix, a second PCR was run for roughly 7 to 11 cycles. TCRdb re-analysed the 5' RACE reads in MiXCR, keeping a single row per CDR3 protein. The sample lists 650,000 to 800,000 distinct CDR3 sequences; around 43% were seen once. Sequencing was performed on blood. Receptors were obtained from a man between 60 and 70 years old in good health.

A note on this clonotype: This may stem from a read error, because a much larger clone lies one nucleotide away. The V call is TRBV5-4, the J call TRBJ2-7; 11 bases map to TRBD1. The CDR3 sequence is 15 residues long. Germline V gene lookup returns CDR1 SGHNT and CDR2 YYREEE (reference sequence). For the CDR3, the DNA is TGTACCAGCAGCATGGACAGGGGGCTCACCTACGAGCAGTACTTC. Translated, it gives CTSSMDRGLTYEQYF.

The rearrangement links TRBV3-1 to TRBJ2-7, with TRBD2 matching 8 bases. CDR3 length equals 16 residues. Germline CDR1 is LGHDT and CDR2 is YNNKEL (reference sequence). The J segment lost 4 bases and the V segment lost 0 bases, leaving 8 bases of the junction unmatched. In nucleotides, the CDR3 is TGTGCCAGCAGCCAAGACGGGCTAGCGGGCTTATACGAGCAGTACTTC. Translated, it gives CASSQDGLAGLYEQYF.

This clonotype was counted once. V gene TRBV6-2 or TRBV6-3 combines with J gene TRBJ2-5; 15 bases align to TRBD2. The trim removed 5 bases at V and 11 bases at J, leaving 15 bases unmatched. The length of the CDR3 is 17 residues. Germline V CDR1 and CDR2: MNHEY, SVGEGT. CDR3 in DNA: TGTGCCAGCAGTCCATTGGGACTAGCGGGGGGAGTTAATGAGCAGTACTTC. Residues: CASSPLGLAGGVNEQYF.

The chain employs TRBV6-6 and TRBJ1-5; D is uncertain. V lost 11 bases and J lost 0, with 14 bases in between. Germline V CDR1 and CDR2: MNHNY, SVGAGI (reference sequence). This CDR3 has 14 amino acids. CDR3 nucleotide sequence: TGTGCCTCGCGTTTGGGAGATAGCAATCAGCCCCAGCATTTT. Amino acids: CASRLGDSNQPQHF.

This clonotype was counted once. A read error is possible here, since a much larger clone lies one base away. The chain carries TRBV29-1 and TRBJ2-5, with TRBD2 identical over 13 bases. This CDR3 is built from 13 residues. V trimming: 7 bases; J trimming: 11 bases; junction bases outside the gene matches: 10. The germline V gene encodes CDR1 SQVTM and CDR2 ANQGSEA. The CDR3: CSGTSGGYNEQYF. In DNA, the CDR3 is TGCAGCGGGACTAGCGGGGGCTACAATGAGCAGTACTTC.

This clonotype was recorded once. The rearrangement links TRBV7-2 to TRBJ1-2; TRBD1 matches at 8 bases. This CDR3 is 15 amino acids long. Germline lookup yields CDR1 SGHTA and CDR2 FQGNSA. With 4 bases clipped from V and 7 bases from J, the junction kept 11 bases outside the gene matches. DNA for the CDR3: TGTGCCAGCAGCTACCTGGCGGGTGACAGGGGTGGCTACACCTTC. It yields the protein CASSYLAGDRGGYTF.

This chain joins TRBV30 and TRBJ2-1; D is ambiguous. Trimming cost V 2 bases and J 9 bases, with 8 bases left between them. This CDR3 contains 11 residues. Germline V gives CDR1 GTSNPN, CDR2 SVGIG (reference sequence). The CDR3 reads CAWSPQLEQFF. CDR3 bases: TGTGCCTGGAGTCCCCAACTTGAGCAGTTCTTC.

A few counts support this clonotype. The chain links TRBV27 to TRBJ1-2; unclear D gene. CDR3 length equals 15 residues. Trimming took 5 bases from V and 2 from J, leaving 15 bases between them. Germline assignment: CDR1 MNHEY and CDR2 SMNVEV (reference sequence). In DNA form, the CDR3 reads TGTGCCAGCAGTCTCGTGGGAGGTCCCAACTATGGCTACACCTTC. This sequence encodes CASSLVGGPNYGYTF.